This T cell receptor (beta chain) was observed in a study of T cells in Graves' hyperthyroidism and ophthalmopathy. This clonotype was seen a few times. Antigen unknown. Study outcomes and limitations: The authors' 13 V-J model separated ophthalmopathy from stable hyperthyroidism.

This CDR3 region has 15 residues. Looked up from germline, CDR1 is DFQATT and CDR2 is SNEGSKA (reference sequence). V lost 1 base and J 0 bases, leaving 7 bases between the germline ends. Using RNA transcripts as the source, TCR beta CDR3 regions were amplified. TCR CDR3 regions were first amplified by RT-PCR with HTBI primers. One entry per CDR3 protein, called by TCRdb with MiXCR from the multiplex PCR reads. The table has roughly 250,000 distinct CDR3 sequences, approximately 15% seen once. This sequence was found in a woman in her thirties or forties with Graves' hyperthyroidism that later progressed to Graves' ophthalmopathy. Sequenced input: blood. V usage is TRBV20-1 and J usage is TRBJ2-6; D unresolved. The CDR3 sequence: CSARGRSSGANVLTF. The CDR3 region has the DNA TGCAGTGCTAGAGGACGGAGCTCTGGGGCCAACGTCCTGACTTTC.